The 23 T cell receptor beta chains presented below share a single source sample, sequenced in a study of Tregs in tolerant kidney transplant recipients. This table comes from immunoSEQ multiplex PCR, and its TCRdb copy is limited to in-frame clones, with some not included. Here the sample spans some 62,000 clones, approximately 98% being singletons. Sequenced here: Tregs from blood, sampled before the transplant. Every receptor here comes from a human donor who received a combined kidney and bone marrow transplant.

The chain joins TRBV13 to TRBJ2-3; tentative D call: TRBD2 (6 bases). The germline V gene has CDR1 PRHDT and CDR2 FYEKMQ (reference sequence). Trimming pared 5 bases from V and 2 bases from J, leaving 11 bases between. This CDR3 contains 14 residues. The DNA of the CDR3 is TGTGCCAGCAGCCCCTTAGCGGCCACAGATACGCAGTATTTT. Encoded protein: CASSPLAATDTQYF. Full variable domain (rest looked up from reference TRBV13 and TRBJ2-3): AAGVIQSPRHLIKEKRETATLKCYPIPRHDTVYWYQQGPGQDPQFLISFYEKMQSDKGSIPDRFSAQQFSDYHSELNMSSLELGDSALYFCASSPLAATDTQYFGPGTRLTVL.

The chain recombines TRBV4-2 with TRBJ1-1, with TRBD1 matching over 8 bases. Germline assignment: CDR1 LGHNA and CDR2 YNFKEQ. The CDR3 runs 13 residues. The V gene end was trimmed by 4 bases and the J gene end by 10 bases; junction bases not matched to a gene: 8. CDR3 in amino acids: CASSPVDRAGAFF. The CDR3 nucleotides read TGTGCCAGCAGCCCGGTGGACAGGGCTGGAGCTTTCTTT.

The V and J genes are TRBV5-4 and TRBJ1-2, with 8 nucleotides matching TRBD1. CDR3 length: 13 amino acids. Germline loops: CDR1 SGHNT, CDR2 YYREEE (reference sequence). Trimming cost V 4 bases and J 5 bases; bases outside gene matches: 4. The CDR3 DNA reads TGTGCCAGCAGCCTGGACAGGGAGTATGGCTACACCTTC. Residues: CASSLDREYGYTF. Full variable domain (missing parts from reference TRBV5-4 and TRBJ1-2): ETGVTQSPTHLIKTRGQQVTLRCSSQSGHNTVSWYQQALGQGPQFIFQYYREEENGRGNFPPRFSGLQFPNYSSELNVNALELDDSALYLCASSLDREYGYTFGSGTRLTVV.

The V gene is TRBV9, the J gene TRBJ2-7; D possibly corresponds to TRBD2 (6 bases). The V and J ends lost 1 base and 1 base respectively, with 12 bases between them. Germline CDR1 and CDR2: SGDLS and YYNGEE. There are 15 residues in the CDR3. The CDR3 reads CASSVSGTPSYEQYF. CDR3 bases: TGTGCCAGCAGCGTATCGGGGACTCCTTCCTACGAGCAGTACTTC.

The chain carries TRBV28 and TRBJ2-5; D is undetermined. The CDR3 has 11 residues. Trimming took off 4 bases at V and 7 bases at J, with 7 bases between the two ends. The germline CDR1 and CDR2 sequences are MDHEN and SYDVKM. This CDR3 reads CASSSLWTQYF. Written as DNA, the CDR3 is TGTGCCAGCAGTTCCCTTTGGACCCAGTACTTC.

This chain links TRBV9 with TRBJ2-1; 9 bases agree with TRBD2. The V and J ends lost 0 bases and 7 bases, in that order; junction bases with no gene match: 5. Germline V gives CDR1 SGDLS, CDR2 YYNGEE. The CDR3 runs to 15 residues. The CDR3 DNA reads TGTGCCAGCAGCGTAGACCTAGCGGGATGGAATGAGCAGTTCTTC. Translation gives CASSVDLAGWNEQFF.

This clone occurred once. The V call is TRBV28, the J call TRBJ2-4; 7 bases line up with TRBD2. With 3 bases clipped from V and 8 bases from J, the junction kept 7 bases outside the gene matches. Germline V gene data show CDR1 as MDHEN and CDR2 as SYDVKM. CDR3 size: 14 residues. The CDR3 sequence is CASSFGQAGDIQYF. The CDR3 coding sequence is TGTGCCAGCAGTTTCGGCCAGGCGGGAGACATTCAGTACTTC. The complete variable domain, with remaining parts taken from reference TRBV28 and TRBJ2-4, reads DVKVTQSSRYLVKRTGEKVFLECVQDMDHENMFWYRQDPGLGLRLIYFSYDVKMKEKGDIPEGYSVSREKKERFSLILESASTNQTSMYLCASSFGQAGDIQYFGAGTRLSVL.

The chain carries TRBV5-8 and TRBJ1-1; D is undetermined. In germline, CDR1 is SGHTS, CDR2 YDEGEE. The V end was cut by 5 bases, the J end by 3 bases, with 23 bases between. CDR3 length equals 17 residues. The CDR3 DNA is TGTGCCAGCAGGCTTCTGCAGGCCCCCCTGGGAGACACTGAAGCTTTCTTT. The encoded protein is CASRLLQAPLGDTEAFF.

The J gene is TRBJ2-1, the V gene TRBV29-1; D unclear. The CDR3 is made up of 12 amino acids. CDR1 and CDR2 (germline): SQVTM, ANQGSEA. Trimming removed 4 bases at V and 5 bases at J, with 9 bases between. The CDR3 nucleotides are TGCAGCGTTGTACAGCTGAACAATGAGCAGTTCTTC. Translating it yields CSVVQLNNEQFF.

The chain joins TRBV7-2 to TRBJ2-2, with TRBD2 matching over 12 bases. V was clipped by 6 bases and J by 7 bases; unmatched bases: 12. Germline V lookup: CDR1 SGHTA, CDR2 FQGNSA. The CDR3 is made up of 17 amino acids. CDR3 DNA: TGTGCCAGCAGTCTGAGCCCGGGACTAGCGGGTCGCGGGGAGCTGTTTTTT. Amino acids: CASSLSPGLAGRGELFF.

The genes are TRBV5-1 and TRBJ1-4; possibly TRBD1 for D (5 bases). The V gene's germline CDR1 is SGHRS and CDR2 YFSETQ. Trimming took 7 bases from V and 0 from J, leaving 16 bases between them. This CDR3 has 16 amino acids. The CDR3 sequence is CASSLGQGPTNEKLFF. DNA of the CDR3: TGCGCCAGCTCCCTGGGTCAGGGCCCAACTAATGAAAAACTGTTTTTT.

V usage is TRBV18 and J usage is TRBJ1-6; D is undetermined. The CDR3 extends over 13 amino acids. Germline-derived CDR1 and CDR2 are KGHSH and LQKENI. Between the trimmed V and J ends, which lost 3 bases and 7 bases, there was a span of 7 bases. The DNA for the CDR3 is TGTGCCAGCTCACCCAGTCCAAATTCACCCCTCCACTTT. It translates to CASSPSPNSPLHF. Drawing the rest from reference TRBV18 and TRBJ1-6, the complete variable domain is NAGVMQNPRHLVRRRGQEARLRCSPMKGHSHVYWYRQLPEEGLKFMVYLQKENIIDESGMPKERFSAEFPKEGPSILRIQQVVRGDSAAYFCASSPSPNSPLHFGNGTRLTVT.

The chain uses TRBV6-1 and TRBJ1-2, with a possible D match to TRBD1 (6 bases). CDR1 is MNHNS and CDR2 is SASEGT in the germline V gene. The V gene lost 5 bases and the J gene lost 2 bases, with 12 bases spanning the gap. The length of the CDR3 is 14 residues. CDR3 nucleotides: TGTGCCAGCAGTAGGACAGTCCCGAACTATGGCTACACCTTC. Protein sequence: CASSRTVPNYGYTF.

For the CDR3, the DNA is TGCAGTGCTCCTCAGGGGGTAGGGCAGTTCTTC. Translating gives CSAPQGVGQFF. V is TRBV20-1 and J is TRBJ2-1; 7 bases align to TRBD1. V lost 5 bases and J lost 12; bases outside the gene matches: 7. CDR3 size: 11 residues. Germline loops: CDR1 DFQATT, CDR2 SNEGSKA (reference sequence).

J is TRBJ2-3 and V is TRBV5-1; 7 bases agree with TRBD2. The germline V gene has CDR1 SGHRS and CDR2 YFSETQ. The CDR3 runs 14 residues. V gave up 7 bases and J gave up 2 bases; unmatched junction bases: 7. The CDR3 bases are TGCGCCAGCGGTAACGGGAGGCACACAGATACGCAGTATTTT. Amino acid sequence: CASGNGRHTDTQYF.

CDR3 nucleotides: TGTGCCAGCGGCATGATAGCGGGTGTCACCGGGGAGCTGTTTTTT. It specifies CASGMIAGVTGELFF. The rearrangement links TRBV11-1 to TRBJ2-2; 7 positions match TRBD2. V shed 8 bases and J 4 bases; nucleotides not matched to a gene: 10. Germline V CDR1 and CDR2: SGHAT, FQDESV (reference sequence). The CDR3 loop spans 15 amino acids. The entire variable domain, with the rest obtained from reference TRBV11-1 and TRBJ2-2, is as follows: EAEVAQSPRYKITEKSQAVAFWCDPISGHATLYWYRQILGQGPELLVQFQDESVVDDSQLPKDRFSAERLKGVDSTLKIQPAELGDSAMYLCASGMIAGVTGELFFGEGSRLTVL.

This rearrangement joins TRBV19 to TRBJ2-7; no reliable D call. Germline assignment: CDR1 LNHDA and CDR2 SQIVND (reference sequence). V was clipped by 3 bases and J by 6 bases, with 9 bases between them. CDR3 length: 12 residues. The CDR3 DNA is TGTGCCAGTAGTATTCCCGGGTTCGAGCAGTACTTC. This sequence encodes CASSIPGFEQYF.

The V and J genes are TRBV5-1 and TRBJ1-5; D not resolved. Germline V lookup: CDR1 SGHRS, CDR2 YFSETQ. This CDR3 comprises 15 residues. Trimming stripped 0 bases from V and 7 bases from J, with 14 bases between. The CDR3 DNA reads TGCGCCAGCAGCTTGGCACTGTATAAGTGGCAGCCCCAGCATTTT. It encodes CASSLALYKWQPQHF.

J is TRBJ2-1 and V is TRBV29-1; 9 positions agree with TRBD1. CDR3 length equals 14 residues. Per germline, CDR1 SQVTM and CDR2 ANQGSEA. Losses at the gene ends were 6 bases for V and 6 bases for J; bases not matched to a gene: 9. The CDR3 sequence is CSVLGQGTGNEQFF. CDR3 coding DNA: TGCAGCGTCCTCGGACAGGGGACGGGCAATGAGCAGTTCTTC.

V is TRBV29-1 and J is TRBJ2-7, with TRBD1 matching over 9 bases. Unmatched junction bases numbered 7, after V lost 0 bases and J lost 4 bases. The CDR3 is 15 residues long. The germline gives CDR1 SQVTM, CDR2 ANQGSEA. CDR3 residues: CSVEDPNRGLYEQYF. CDR3 bases: TGCAGCGTTGAAGATCCAAACAGGGGGCTATACGAGCAGTACTTC.

The chain joins TRBV18 to TRBJ2-7; D perhaps matches TRBD2 (5 bases). The V and J ends lost 2 bases and 7 bases respectively, with 15 bases between them. The CDR3 is 14 amino acids. Germline V gene lookup returns CDR1 KGHSH and CDR2 LQKENI. CDR3 sequence (DNA): TGTGCCAGCTCACCAGGTTCGGACTCCCGGGAGCAGTACTTC. Encoded protein: CASSPGSDSREQYF.

V gene TRBV4-1 combines with J gene TRBJ2-7; possible D gene TRBD2, 6 bases. CDR1 is MGHRA and CDR2 is YSYEKL in the germline V gene. The CDR3 contains 17 residues. The ends were cut back, 4 bases at V and 1 base at J, with 20 bases in the middle. For the CDR3, the DNA is TGCGCCAGCAGCCCACGTTCCTCCGGGAGTTCGTCCTACGAGCAGTACTTC. Protein: CASSPRSSGSSSYEQYF.

V gene TRBV28 combines with J gene TRBJ2-7, with D uncertain. Germline V gives CDR1 MDHEN, CDR2 SYDVKM. V was pared by 3 bases and J by 6 bases, with 12 bases between. The length of the CDR3 is 13 residues. CDR3: CASSFFFGGEQYF. The CDR3 DNA reads TGTGCCAGCAGTTTTTTTTTCGGTGGCGAGCAGTACTTC. The entire variable domain, with the rest obtained from reference TRBV28 and TRBJ2-7, is as follows: DVKVTQSSRYLVKRTGEKVFLECVQDMDHENMFWYRQDPGLGLRLIYFSYDVKMKEKGDIPEGYSVSREKKERFSLILESASTNQTSMYLCASSFFFGGEQYFGPGTRLTVT.